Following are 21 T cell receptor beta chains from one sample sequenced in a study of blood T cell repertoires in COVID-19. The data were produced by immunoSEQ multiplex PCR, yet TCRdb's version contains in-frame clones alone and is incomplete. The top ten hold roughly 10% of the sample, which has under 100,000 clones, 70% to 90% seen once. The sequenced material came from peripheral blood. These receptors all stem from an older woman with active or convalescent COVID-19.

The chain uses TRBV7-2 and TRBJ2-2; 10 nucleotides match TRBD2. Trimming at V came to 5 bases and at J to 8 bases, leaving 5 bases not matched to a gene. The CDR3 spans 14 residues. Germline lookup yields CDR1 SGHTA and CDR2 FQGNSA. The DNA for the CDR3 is TGTGCCAGCAGCCCACGACTAGCGGGTGGGGAGCTGTTTTTT. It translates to CASSPRLAGGELFF.

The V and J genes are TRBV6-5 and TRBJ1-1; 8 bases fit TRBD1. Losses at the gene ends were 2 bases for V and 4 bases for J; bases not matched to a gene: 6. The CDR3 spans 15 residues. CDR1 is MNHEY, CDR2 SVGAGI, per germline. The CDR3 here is CASSYGQGLVTEAFF. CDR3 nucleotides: TGTGCCAGCAGTTACGGACAGGGTTTGGTCACTGAAGCTTTCTTT.

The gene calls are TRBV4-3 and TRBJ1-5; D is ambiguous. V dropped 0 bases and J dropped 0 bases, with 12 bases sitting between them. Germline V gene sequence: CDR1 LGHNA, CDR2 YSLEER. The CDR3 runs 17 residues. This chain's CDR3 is CASSQDLTGFSNQPQHF. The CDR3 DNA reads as TGCGCCAGCAGCCAAGATTTAACCGGGTTTAGCAATCAGCCCCAGCATTTT.

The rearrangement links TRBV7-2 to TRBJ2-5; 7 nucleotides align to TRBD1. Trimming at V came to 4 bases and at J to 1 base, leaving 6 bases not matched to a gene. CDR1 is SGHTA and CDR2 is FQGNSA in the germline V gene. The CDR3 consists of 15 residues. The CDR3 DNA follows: TGTGCCAGCAGCTACCCCGACAGGGCCCAAGAGACCCAGTACTTC. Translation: CASSYPDRAQETQYF.

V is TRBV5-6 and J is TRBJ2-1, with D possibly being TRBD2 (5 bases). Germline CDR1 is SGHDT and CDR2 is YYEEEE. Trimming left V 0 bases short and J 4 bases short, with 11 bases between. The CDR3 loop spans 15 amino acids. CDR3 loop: CASSLGPRVYNEQFF. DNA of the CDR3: TGTGCCAGCAGCTTGGGCCCGCGGGTGTACAATGAGCAGTTCTTC. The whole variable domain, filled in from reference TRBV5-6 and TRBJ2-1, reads DAGVTQSPTHLIKTRGQQVTLRCSPKSGHDTVSWYQQALGQGPQFIFQYYEEEERQRGNFPDRFSGHQFPNYSSELNVNALLLGDSALYLCASSLGPRVYNEQFFGPGTRLTVL.

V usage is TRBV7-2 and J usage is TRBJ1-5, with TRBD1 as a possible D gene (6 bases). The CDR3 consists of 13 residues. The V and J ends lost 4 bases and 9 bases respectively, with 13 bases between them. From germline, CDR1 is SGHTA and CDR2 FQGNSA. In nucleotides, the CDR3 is TGTGCCAGCAGCTGGGACATTGCGGGGCCCCAGCATTTT. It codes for CASSWDIAGPQHF.

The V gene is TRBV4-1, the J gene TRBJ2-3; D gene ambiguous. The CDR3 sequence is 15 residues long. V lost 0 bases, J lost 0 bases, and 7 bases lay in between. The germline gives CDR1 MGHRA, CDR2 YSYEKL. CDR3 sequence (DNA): TGCGCCAGCAGCCAAGAGGCAGGAAGCACAGATACGCAGTATTTT. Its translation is CASSQEAGSTDTQYF.

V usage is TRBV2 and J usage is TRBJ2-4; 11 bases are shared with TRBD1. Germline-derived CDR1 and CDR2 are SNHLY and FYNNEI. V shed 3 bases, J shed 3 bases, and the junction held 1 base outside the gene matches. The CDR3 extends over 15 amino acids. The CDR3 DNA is TGTGCCAGCAGTGACGGGACAGGGGGCAAAAACATTCAGTACTTC. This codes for CASSDGTGGKNIQYF.

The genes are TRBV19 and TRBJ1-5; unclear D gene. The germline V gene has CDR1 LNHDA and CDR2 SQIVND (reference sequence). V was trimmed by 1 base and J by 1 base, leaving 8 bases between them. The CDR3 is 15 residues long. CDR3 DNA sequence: TGTGCCAGTAGTATAGCGGGAAGGAGCAATCAGCCCCAGCATTTT. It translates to CASSIAGRSNQPQHF.

CDR3 nucleotide sequence: TGTGCCAGCAGCGTAGATATTAGCGGGGGCTCCACCGGGGAGCTGTTTTTT. It encodes CASSVDISGGSTGELFF. This rearrangement joins TRBV9 to TRBJ2-2; 9 bases line up with TRBD2. The V and J ends lost 0 bases and 4 bases, in that order; junction bases with no gene match: 7. The V gene's germline CDR1 is SGDLS and CDR2 YYNGEE. The CDR3 runs to 17 residues.

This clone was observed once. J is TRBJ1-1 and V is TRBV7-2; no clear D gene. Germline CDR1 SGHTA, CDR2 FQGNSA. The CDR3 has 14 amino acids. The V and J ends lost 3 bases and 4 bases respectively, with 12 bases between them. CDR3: CASSFGGYSTEAFF. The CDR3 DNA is TGTGCCAGCAGCTTCGGAGGGTATAGCACTGAAGCTTTCTTT.

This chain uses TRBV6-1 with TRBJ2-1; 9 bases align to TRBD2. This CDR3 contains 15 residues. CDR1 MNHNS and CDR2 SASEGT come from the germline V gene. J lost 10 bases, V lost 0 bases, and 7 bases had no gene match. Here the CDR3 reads CASSEAYSGGKEQFF. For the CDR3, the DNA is TGTGCCAGCAGTGAAGCGTATAGCGGGGGTAAAGAGCAGTTCTTC.

CDR3 nucleotide sequence: TGTGCCAGCACCATGCGGTCAGCTCCCTATGGCTACACCTTC. It codes for CASTMRSAPYGYTF. The gene calls are TRBV28 and TRBJ1-2; D gene uncertain. There are 14 residues in the CDR3. V lost 7 bases and J lost 4, with 16 bases in between. Germline V gene data show CDR1 as MDHEN and CDR2 as SYDVKM.

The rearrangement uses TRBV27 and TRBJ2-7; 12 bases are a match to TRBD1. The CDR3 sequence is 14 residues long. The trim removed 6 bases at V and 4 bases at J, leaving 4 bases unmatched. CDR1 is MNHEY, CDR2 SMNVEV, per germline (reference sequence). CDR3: CASRRGQGAYEQYF. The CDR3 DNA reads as TGTGCCAGCAGACGGGGACAGGGGGCGTACGAGCAGTACTTC.

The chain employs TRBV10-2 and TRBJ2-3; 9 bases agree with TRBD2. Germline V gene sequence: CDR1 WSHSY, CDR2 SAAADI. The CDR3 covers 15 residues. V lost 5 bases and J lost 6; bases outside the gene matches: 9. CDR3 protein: CASSLAGDAGDTQYF. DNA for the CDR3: TGCGCCAGCAGTTTAGCGGGGGATGCGGGGGATACGCAGTATTTT.

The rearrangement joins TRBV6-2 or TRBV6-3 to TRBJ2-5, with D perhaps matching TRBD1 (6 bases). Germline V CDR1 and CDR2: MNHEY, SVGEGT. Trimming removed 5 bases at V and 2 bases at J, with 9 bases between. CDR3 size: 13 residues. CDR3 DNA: TGTGCCAGCAGTCACGGACAGCAAGAGACCCAGTACTTC. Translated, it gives CASSHGQQETQYF.

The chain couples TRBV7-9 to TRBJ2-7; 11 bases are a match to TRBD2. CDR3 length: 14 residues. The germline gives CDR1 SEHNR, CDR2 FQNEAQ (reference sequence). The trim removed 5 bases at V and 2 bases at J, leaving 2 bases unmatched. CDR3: CASSPTSGAYEQYF. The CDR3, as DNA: TGTGCCAGCAGCCCGACTAGCGGGGCCTACGAGCAGTACTTC.

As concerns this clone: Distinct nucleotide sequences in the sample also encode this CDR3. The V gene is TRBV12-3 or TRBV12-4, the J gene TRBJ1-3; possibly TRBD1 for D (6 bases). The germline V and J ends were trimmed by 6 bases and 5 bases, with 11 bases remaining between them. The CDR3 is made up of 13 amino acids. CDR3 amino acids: CASSPTGRNTIYF. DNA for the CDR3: TGTGCCAGCAGCCCGACAGGCCGAAACACCATATATTTT.

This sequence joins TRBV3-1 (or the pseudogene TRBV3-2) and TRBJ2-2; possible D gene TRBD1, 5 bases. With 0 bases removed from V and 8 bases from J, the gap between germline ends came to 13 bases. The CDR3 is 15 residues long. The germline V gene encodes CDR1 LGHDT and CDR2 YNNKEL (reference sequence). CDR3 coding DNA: TGTGCCAGCAGCCAAGATCGCAGGGTAGGAGGGGAGCTGTTTTTT. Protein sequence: CASSQDRRVGGELFF.

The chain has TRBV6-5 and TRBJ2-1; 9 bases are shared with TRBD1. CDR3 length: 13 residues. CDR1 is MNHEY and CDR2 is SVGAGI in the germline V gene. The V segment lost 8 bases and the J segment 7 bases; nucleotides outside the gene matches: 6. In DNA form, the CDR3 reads TGTGCCAGCCGGACAGGGGTTGGGAATGAGCAGTTCTTC. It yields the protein CASRTGVGNEQFF.

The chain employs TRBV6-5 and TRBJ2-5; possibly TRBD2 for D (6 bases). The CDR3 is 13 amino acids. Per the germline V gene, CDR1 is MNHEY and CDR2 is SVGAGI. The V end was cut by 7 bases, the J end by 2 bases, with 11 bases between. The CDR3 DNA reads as TGTGCCAGCATTGGGGCGGGGCAAGAGACCCAGTACTTC. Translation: CASIGAGQETQYF.